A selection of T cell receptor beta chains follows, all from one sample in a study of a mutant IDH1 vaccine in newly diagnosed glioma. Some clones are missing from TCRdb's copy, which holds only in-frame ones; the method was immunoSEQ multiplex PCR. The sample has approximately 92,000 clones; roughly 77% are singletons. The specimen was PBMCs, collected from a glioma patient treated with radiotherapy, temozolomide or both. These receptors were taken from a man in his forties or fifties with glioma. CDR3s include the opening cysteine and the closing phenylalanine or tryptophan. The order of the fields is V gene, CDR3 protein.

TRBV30 CAWSVVRAEKLFF
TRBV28 CANREGPRQPQHF
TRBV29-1 CSFQGNTGELFF
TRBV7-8 CASSLGERNTEAFF
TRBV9 CASSAGTVGNTIYF
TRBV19 CASSHPSGQGGAHGELFF
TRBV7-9 CASSFPQGGTDTQYF
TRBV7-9 CASSFPDRGGIGYEQYF
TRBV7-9 CASTSATGNEQFF
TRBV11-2 CASSHWKMNTEAFF
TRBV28 CASTPGGTYYGYTF
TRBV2 CASSVGLPEQFF
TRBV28 CASSFQPIPGQGSGASYEQYF
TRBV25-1 CATARTLFRDQETQYF
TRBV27 CASSFGGVADTQYF
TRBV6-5 CASSYSIGYGYTF
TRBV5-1 CASSIGQGATDTQYF
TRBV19 CASSDQLAGAYNEQFF
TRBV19 CATSLQVNQPQHF
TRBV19 CARPPADRGEQYF
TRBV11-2 CASSIFGGNYGYTF
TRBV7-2 CASSLAAGRDEQFF
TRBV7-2 CASSLELERGYTF
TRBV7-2 CASSLRQFTPRDEQYF
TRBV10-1 CASSESSSGGADEQFF
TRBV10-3 CAISEDRGPNYGYTF
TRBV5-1 CASSLAGVAGELQFF
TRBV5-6 CASSLGTRAEQYF
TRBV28 CASSFGVNTGGYTF
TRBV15 CATSPPGTYNEQFF
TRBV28 CASGIPTQYF
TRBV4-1 CASRPHFRSGRTDTQYF
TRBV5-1 CASSLRGTDTQYF
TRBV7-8 CASSSTASYEQYF
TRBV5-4 CASSSGTSGRYEQYF
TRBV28 CASRIQGWDYGYTF
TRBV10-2 CASSGGAFPDTQYF
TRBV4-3 CASSQDGQGHSEQYF
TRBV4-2 CASSQGQGLDIGTGELFF
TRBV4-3 CASSSSGLAGGGNEQFF
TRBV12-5 CASGLSYTDTQYF
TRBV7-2 CASSLQGATNEKLFF
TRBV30 CAWSVAGGYNEQFF
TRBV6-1 CASRSDGKLFF
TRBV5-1 CASSPGVADLTDTQYF
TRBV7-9 CASRYDVPSVNTEAFF
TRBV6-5 CASNPLRDSTEAFF
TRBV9 CASSFRGGTGELFF
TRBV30 CALSGTAYGYTF
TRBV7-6 CASTGGADTQYF
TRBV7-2 CASSPLVPGSSYEQYF
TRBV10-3 CAITTSTSGTYNEQFF
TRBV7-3 CASSSTNTGVEGYTF
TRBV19 CASRLAPSNTGELFF
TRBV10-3 CAISELAGFQETQYF